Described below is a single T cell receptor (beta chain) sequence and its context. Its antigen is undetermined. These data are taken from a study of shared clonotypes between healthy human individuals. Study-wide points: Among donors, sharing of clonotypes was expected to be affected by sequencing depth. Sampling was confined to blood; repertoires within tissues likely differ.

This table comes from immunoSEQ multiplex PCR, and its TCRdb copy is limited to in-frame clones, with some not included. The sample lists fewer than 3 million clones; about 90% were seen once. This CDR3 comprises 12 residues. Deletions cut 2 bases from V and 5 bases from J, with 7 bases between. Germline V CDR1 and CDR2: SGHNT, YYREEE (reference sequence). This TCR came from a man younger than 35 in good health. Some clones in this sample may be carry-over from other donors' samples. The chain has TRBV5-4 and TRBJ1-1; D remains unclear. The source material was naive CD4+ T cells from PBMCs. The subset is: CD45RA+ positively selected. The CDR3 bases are TGTGCCAGCAGCTTAGCCTGGACTGAAGCTTTCTTT. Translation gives CASSLAWTEAFF.